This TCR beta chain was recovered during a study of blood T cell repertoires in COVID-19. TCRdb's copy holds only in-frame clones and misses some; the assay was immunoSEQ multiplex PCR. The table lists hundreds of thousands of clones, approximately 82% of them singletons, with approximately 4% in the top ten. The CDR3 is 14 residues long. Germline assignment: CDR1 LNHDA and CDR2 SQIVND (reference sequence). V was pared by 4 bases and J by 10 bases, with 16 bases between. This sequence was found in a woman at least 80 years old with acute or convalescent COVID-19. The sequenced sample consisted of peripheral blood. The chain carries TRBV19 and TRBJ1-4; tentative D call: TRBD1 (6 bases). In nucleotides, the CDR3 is TGTGCCAGTAGTAAGAGCCCCGGGACAACAAAACTGTTTTTT. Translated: CASSKSPGTTKLFF.